This TCR beta chain was captured by sequencing in a study of OX40 agonist ivuxolimab in advanced cancers. Across the whole study: Patients assigned to dose escalation were diagnosed with hepatocellular carcinoma, melanoma, renal cell or head and neck cancer. Study outcomes and limitations: With doses of 0.1-3.0 mg/kg, partial responders showed among the lowest clonal expansion. Clonal expansion by week 6 occurred in CD4+ and CD8+ blood T cells (at 0.1 to 3.0 mg/kg). The specificity for antigen of the expanded peripheral T cells was not determined.

Comment on this clone: Its antigen remains unknown.

Clones were read by immunoSEQ multiplex PCR, and TCRdb kept only the in-frame ones, dropping some. The sample has more than 45,000 clones, 70% to 85% seen once. V gave up 4 bases and J gave up 7 bases; unmatched junction bases: 10. Germline CDR1 KGHSH, CDR2 LQKENI. This CDR3 comprises 16 residues. The J gene is TRBJ1-5, the V gene TRBV18, with 10 bases matching TRBD1. The TCR sequence derives from an adult with an advanced solid tumor such as melanoma, head and neck, liver or kidney cancer. The specimen comprised CD4+ or CD8+ T cells sorted from blood, sampled in a trial of the OX40 agonist ivuxolimab. The CDR3 sequence: CASSLVRDRGRQPQHF. The CDR3, as DNA: TGTGCCAGCTCACTGGTCCGGGACAGGGGACGACAGCCCCAGCATTTT.